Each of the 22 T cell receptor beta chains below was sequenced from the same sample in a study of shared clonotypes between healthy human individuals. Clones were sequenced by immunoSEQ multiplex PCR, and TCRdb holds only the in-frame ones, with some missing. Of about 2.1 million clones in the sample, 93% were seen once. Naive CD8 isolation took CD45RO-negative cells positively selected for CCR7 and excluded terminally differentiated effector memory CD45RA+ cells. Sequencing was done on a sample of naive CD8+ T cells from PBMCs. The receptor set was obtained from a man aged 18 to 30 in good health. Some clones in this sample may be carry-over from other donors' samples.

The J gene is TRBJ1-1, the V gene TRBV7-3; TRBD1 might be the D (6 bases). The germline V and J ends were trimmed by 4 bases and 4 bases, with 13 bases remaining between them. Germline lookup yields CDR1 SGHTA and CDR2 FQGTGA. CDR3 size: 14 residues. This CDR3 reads CASSSTGSSTEAFF. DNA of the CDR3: TGTGCCAGCAGCTCCACAGGGTCCAGCACTGAAGCTTTCTTT.

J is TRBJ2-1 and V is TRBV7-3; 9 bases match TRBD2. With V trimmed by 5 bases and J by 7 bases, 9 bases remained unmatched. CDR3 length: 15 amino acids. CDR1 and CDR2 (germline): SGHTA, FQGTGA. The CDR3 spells CASSLLLAGVNEQFF. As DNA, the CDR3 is TGTGCCAGCAGCCTTCTCTTAGCGGGAGTGAATGAGCAGTTCTTC.

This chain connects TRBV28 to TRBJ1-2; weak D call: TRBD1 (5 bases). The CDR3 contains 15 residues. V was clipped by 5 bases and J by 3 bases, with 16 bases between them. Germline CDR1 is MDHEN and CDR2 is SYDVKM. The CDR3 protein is CASSPPGGSYYGYTF. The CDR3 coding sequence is TGTGCCAGCAGTCCCCCGGGGGGGTCCTACTATGGCTACACCTTC.

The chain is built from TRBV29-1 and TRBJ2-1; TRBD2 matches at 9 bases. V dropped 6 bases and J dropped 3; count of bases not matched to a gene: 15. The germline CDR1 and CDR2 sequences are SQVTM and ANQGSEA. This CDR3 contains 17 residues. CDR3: CSVSGVSGREDYNEQFF. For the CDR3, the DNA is TGCAGCGTGTCTGGGGTTAGCGGGAGAGAAGACTACAATGAGCAGTTCTTC.

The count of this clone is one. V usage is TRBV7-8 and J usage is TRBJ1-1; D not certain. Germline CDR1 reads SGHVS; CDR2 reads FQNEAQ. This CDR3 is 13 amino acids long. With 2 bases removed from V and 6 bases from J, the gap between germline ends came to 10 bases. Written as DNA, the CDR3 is TGTGCCAGCAGCTTACGAACGGCCTCTGAAGCTTTCTTT. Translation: CASSLRTASEAFF.

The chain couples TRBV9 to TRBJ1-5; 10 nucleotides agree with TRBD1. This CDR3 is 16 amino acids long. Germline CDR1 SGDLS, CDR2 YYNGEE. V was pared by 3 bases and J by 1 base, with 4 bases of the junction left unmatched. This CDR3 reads CASSAGTGASNQPQHF. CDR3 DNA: TGTGCCAGCAGCGCCGGGACAGGGGCGAGCAATCAGCCCCAGCATTTT.

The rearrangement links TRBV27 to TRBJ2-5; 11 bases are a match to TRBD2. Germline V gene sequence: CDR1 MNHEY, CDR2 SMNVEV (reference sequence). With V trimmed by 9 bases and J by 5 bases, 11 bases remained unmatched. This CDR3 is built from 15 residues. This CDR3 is CASKLAGAGRETQYF. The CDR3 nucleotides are TGTGCCAGTAAACTAGCGGGAGCGGGGAGGGAGACCCAGTACTTC.

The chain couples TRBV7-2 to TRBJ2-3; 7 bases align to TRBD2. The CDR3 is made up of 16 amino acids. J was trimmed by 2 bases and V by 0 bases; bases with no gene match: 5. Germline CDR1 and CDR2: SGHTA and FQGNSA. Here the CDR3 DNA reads TGTGCCAGCAGCTTAGCTGTCGGACTAGTCACAGATACGCAGTATTTT. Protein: CASSLAVGLVTDTQYF. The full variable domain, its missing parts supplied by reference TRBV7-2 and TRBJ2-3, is GAGVSQSPSNKVTEKGKDVELRCDPISGHTALYWYRQSLGQGLEFLIYFQGNSAPDKSGLPSDRFSAERTGGSVSTLTIQRTQQEDSAVYLCASSLAVGLVTDTQYFGPGTRLTVL.

The CDR3 region is CASSVAPRGTADTQYF. The CDR3 nucleotides are TGTGCCAGCAGCGTAGCCCCCAGGGGCACTGCAGATACGCAGTATTTT. The V and J genes are TRBV9 and TRBJ2-3, with a tentative D call TRBD1 (6 bases). Germline loops: CDR1 SGDLS, CDR2 YYNGEE. The CDR3 runs 16 residues. V dropped 0 bases and J dropped 4 bases, with 15 bases sitting between them.

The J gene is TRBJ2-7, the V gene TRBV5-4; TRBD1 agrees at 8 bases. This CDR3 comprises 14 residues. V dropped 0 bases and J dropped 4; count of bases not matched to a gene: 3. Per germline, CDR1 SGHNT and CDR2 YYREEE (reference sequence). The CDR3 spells CASSLGTGRYEQYF. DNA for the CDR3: TGTGCCAGCAGCTTGGGGACAGGGCGTTACGAGCAGTACTTC.

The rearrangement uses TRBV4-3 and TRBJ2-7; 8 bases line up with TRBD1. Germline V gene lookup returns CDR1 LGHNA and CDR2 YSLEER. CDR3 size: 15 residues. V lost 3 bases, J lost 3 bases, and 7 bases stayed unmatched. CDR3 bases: TGCGCCAGCAGCCAGGAGGACAGGGAATTCTACGAGCAGTACTTC. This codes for CASSQEDREFYEQYF.

The CDR3 protein is CASSAFITGGEVDEQYF. DNA of the CDR3: TGTGCCAGCAGTGCCTTTATAACAGGGGGCGAGGTCGACGAGCAGTACTTC. The chain has TRBV27 and TRBJ2-7, with 9 bases identical to TRBD1. This CDR3 spans 17 amino acids. Germline trimming cut 5 bases from V and 5 bases from J; bases unmatched to any gene: 16. Germline CDR1 MNHEY, CDR2 SMNVEV (reference sequence).

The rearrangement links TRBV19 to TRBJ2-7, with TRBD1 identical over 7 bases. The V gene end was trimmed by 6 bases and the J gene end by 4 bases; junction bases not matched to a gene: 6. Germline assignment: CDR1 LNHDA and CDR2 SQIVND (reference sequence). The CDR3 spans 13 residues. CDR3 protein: CASSDRAMYEQYF. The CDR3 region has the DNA TGTGCCAGTAGCGACAGGGCTATGTACGAGCAGTACTTC. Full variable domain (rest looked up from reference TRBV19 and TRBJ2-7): DGGITQSPKYLFRKEGQNVTLSCEQNLNHDAMYWYRQDPGQGLRLIYYSQIVNDFQKGDIAEGYSVSREKKESFPLTVTSAQKNPTAFYLCASSDRAMYEQYFGPGTRLTVT.

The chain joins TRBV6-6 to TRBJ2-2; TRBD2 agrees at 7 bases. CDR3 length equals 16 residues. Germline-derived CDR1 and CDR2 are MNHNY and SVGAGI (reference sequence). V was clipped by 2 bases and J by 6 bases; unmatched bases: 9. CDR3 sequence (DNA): TGTGCCAGCAGTTACACTTCGGCGGGAGCCTCCGGGGAGCTGTTTTTT. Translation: CASSYTSAGASGELFF.

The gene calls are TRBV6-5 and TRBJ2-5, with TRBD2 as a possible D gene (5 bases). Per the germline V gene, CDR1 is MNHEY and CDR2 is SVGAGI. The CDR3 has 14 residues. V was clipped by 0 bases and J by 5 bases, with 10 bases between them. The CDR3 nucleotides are TGTGCCAGCAGTTACTCGGTCAGGACTGAGACCCAGTACTTC. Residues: CASSYSVRTETQYF.

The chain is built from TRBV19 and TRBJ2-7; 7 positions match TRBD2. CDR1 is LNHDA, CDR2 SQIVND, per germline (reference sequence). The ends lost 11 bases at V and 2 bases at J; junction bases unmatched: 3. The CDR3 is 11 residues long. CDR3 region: CAVRGAYEQYF. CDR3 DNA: TGTGCCGTCCGGGGGGCCTACGAGCAGTACTTC. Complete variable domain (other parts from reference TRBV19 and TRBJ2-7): DGGITQSPKYLFRKEGQNVTLSCEQNLNHDAMYWYRQDPGQGLRLIYYSQIVNDFQKGDIAEGYSVSREKKESFPLTVTSAQKNPTAFYLCAVRGAYEQYFGPGTRLTVT.

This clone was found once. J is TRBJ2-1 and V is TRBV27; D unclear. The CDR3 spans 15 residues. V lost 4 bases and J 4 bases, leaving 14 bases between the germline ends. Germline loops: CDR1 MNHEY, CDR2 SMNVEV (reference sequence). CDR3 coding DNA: TGTGCCAGCAGTTCGGACCTTTTGGGATACAATGAGCAGTTCTTC. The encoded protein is CASSSDLLGYNEQFF.

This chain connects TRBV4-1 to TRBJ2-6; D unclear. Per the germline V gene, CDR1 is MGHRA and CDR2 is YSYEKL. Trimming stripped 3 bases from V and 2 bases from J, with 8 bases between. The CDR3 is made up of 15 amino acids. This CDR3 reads CASSQFRAGANVLTF. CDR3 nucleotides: TGCGCCAGCAGCCAGTTTCGGGCTGGGGCCAACGTCCTGACTTTC.

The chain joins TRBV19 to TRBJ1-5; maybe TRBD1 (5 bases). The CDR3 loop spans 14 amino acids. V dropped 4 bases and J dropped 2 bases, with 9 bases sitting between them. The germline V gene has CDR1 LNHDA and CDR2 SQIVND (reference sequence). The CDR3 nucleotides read TGTGCCAGTAGTACTCTCAGGGGCAATCAGCCCCAGCATTTT. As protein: CASSTLRGNQPQHF. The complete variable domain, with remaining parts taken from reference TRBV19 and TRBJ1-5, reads DGGITQSPKYLFRKEGQNVTLSCEQNLNHDAMYWYRQDPGQGLRLIYYSQIVNDFQKGDIAEGYSVSREKKESFPLTVTSAQKNPTAFYLCASSTLRGNQPQHFGDGTRLSIL.

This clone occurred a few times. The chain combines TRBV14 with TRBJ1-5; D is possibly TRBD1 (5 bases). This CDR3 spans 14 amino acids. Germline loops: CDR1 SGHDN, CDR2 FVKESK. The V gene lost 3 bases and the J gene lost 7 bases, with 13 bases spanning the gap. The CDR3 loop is CASSQAGMAQPQHF. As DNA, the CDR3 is TGTGCCAGCAGCCAGGCAGGGATGGCACAGCCCCAGCATTTT.

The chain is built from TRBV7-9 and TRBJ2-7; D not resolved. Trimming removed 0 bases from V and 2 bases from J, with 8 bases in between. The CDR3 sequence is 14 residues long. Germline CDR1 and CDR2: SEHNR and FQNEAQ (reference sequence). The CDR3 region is CASSLAPSTYEQYF. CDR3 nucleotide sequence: TGTGCCAGCAGCTTAGCCCCATCTACCTACGAGCAGTACTTC.

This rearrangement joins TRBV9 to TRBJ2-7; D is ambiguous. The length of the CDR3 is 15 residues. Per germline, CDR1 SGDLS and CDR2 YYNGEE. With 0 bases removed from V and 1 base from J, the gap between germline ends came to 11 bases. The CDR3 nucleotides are TGTGCCAGCAGCGTAGCAGGCAGCCGTTCCTACGAGCAGTACTTC. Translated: CASSVAGSRSYEQYF.